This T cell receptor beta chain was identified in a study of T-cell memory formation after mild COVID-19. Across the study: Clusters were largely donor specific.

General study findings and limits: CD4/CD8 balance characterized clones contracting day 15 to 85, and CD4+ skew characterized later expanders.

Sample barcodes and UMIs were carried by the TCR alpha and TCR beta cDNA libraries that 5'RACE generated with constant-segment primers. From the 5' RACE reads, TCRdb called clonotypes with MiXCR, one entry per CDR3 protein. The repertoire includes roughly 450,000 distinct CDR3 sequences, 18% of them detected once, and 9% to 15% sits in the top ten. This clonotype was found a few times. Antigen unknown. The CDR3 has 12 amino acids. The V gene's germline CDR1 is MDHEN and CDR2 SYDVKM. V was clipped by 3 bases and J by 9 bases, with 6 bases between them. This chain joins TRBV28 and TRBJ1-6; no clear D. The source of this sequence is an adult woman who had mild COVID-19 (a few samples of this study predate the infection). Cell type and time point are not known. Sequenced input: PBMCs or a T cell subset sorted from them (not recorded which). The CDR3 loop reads CASSFTGSPLHF. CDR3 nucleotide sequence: TGTGCCAGCAGTTTTACCGGTTCACCCCTCCACTTT.